The 22 T cell receptor beta chains presented below share a single source sample, sequenced in a study of response to subunit inactivated influenza vaccine. TCRdb called the RT-PCR reads again in MiXCR, with one record for every CDR3 protein. The sample comprises hundreds of thousands of distinct CDR3 sequences, around 13% of which are singletons, and 7.5% to 8% rests with the top ten. The source material was PBMCs from blood, sampled less than 15 days before vaccination. Receptors originate from a man aged 50-60 years who received an inactivated influenza vaccine.

This clonotype came up a few times. This chain connects TRBV6-5 to TRBJ1-4, with D possibly being TRBD1 (5 bases). The V end lost 2 bases, the J end lost 4 bases, and 11 bases lay between the germline ends. Germline lookup yields CDR1 MNHEY and CDR2 SVGAGI. This CDR3 comprises 15 residues. CDR3 sequence: CASSYPGTGNEKLFF. DNA of the CDR3: TGTGCCAGCAGTTACCCCGGGACGGGTAATGAAAAACTGTTTTTT.

In its sample, this clonotype was seen a few times. This chain connects TRBV20-1 to TRBJ2-7; 11 bases agree with TRBD2. Germline trimming cut 3 bases from V and 2 bases from J; bases unmatched to any gene: 3. The CDR3 is 14 residues long. Germline CDR1 is DFQATT and CDR2 is SNEGSKA (reference sequence). The CDR3 spells CSASDSGRAYEQYF. Written as DNA, the CDR3 is TGCAGTGCTAGCGATAGCGGGAGGGCCTACGAGCAGTACTTC.

There are a few counts of this clonotype. The V and J genes are TRBV27 and TRBJ1-6; D remains ambiguous. V was shortened by 5 bases and J by 5 bases, with 19 bases between the two germline ends. The germline V gene has CDR1 MNHEY and CDR2 SMNVEV (reference sequence). This CDR3 comprises 17 residues. The chain's CDR3 is CASSTLSRAFHNSPLHF. The CDR3 DNA sequence: TGTGCCAGCAGTACACTCTCTCGGGCGTTCCATAATTCACCCCTCCACTTT.

This clonotype was detected a few times. This chain joins TRBV10-3 and TRBJ2-7, with a tentative D call TRBD2 (7 bases). CDR3 length equals 16 residues. Deletions cut 4 bases from V and 5 bases from J, with 21 bases between. Germline V gives CDR1 ENHRY, CDR2 SYGVKD. CDR3 sequence reads: CAISALLGGPGDEQYF. The CDR3 nucleotides read TGTGCCATCAGTGCCCTGCTCGGGGGGCCAGGGGACGAGCAGTACTTC.

The chain has TRBV12-3 or TRBV12-4 and TRBJ1-4; 7 bases are shared with TRBD1. The CDR3 is 14 residues long. With V trimmed by 4 bases and J by 8 bases, 7 bases remained unmatched. This CDR3 reads CASSSDREIEKLFF. Here the CDR3 DNA reads TGTGCCAGCAGTTCAGACAGGGAGATCGAAAAACTGTTTTTT.

This clonotype was counted a few times. The V and J genes are TRBV7-8 and TRBJ2-1, with 7 bases fitting TRBD2. Germline V gene sequence: CDR1 SGHVS, CDR2 FQNEAQ. This CDR3 spans 15 amino acids. The ends lost 5 bases at V and 2 bases at J; junction bases unmatched: 6. This chain's CDR3 is CASSPRRETYNEQFF. The CDR3 DNA follows: TGTGCCAGCAGCCCTAGGCGGGAGACCTACAATGAGCAGTTCTTC.

This clonotype occurred a few times. J is TRBJ2-1 and V is TRBV7-8, with D possibly matching TRBD2 (6 bases). Germline CDR1 and CDR2: SGHVS and FQNEAQ. V was trimmed by 0 bases and J by 3 bases, leaving 18 bases between them. The CDR3 extends over 18 amino acids. CDR3 residues: CASSLAGRTQSHYNEQFF. The CDR3 DNA sequence: TGTGCCAGCAGCTTAGCTGGGAGGACTCAGAGCCACTACAATGAGCAGTTCTTC. The full variable domain, its missing parts supplied by reference TRBV7-8 and TRBJ2-1, is GAGVSQSPRYKVAKRGQDVALRCDPISGHVSLFWYQQALGQGPEFLTYFQNEAQLDKSGLPSDRFFAERPEGSVSTLKIQRTQQEDSAVYLCASSLAGRTQSHYNEQFFGPGTRLTVL.

The chain employs TRBV18 and TRBJ1-1; D not resolved. The CDR3 runs 13 residues. V was shortened by 0 bases and J by 11 bases, with 13 bases between the two germline ends. The germline CDR1 and CDR2 sequences are KGHSH and LQKENI. In nucleotides, the CDR3 is TGTGCCAGCTCACCACCCTCTGTCTCGACGGCTTTCTTT. This sequence encodes CASSPPSVSTAFF.

The CDR3 sequence: CASSLGGGLASSTDTQYF. The CDR3 region has the DNA TGTGCCAGCAGTTTGGGGGGGGGTCTAGCGAGCAGCACAGATACGCAGTATTTT. The chain joins TRBV2 to TRBJ2-3, with 7 bases identical to TRBD2. This CDR3 is built from 18 residues. The germline gives CDR1 SNHLY, CDR2 FYNNEI. With V trimmed by 5 bases and J by 0 bases, 14 bases remained unmatched. The variable domain in full, with the rest retrieved from reference TRBV2 and TRBJ2-3, is EPEVTQTPSHQVTQMGQEVILRCVPISNHLYFYWYRQILGQKVEFLVSFYNNEISEKSEIFDDQFSVERPDGSNFTLKIRSTKLEDSAMYFCASSLGGGLASSTDTQYFGPGTRLTVL.

This chain uses TRBV29-1 with TRBJ2-1; 9 bases are a match to TRBD2. Germline V gives CDR1 SQVTM, CDR2 ANQGSEA. The CDR3 spans 13 residues. V shed 7 bases and J 4 bases; nucleotides not matched to a gene: 5. The CDR3 sequence: CSDKGLAYNEQFF. The DNA for the CDR3 is TGCAGCGACAAGGGACTAGCTTACAATGAGCAGTTCTTC.

This chain connects TRBV6-2 or TRBV6-3 to TRBJ2-1, with D hard to call. Germline V gene data show CDR1 as MNHEY and CDR2 as SVGEGT. The CDR3 is made up of 12 amino acids. V gave up 5 bases and J gave up 7 bases, with 9 bases separating them. CDR3 in DNA: TGTGCCAGCAGTGGGCTGGGGAATGAGCAGTTCTTC. Encoded protein: CASSGLGNEQFF.

This clonotype was recorded many times. V usage is TRBV21-1 and J usage is TRBJ2-7. TRBV21-1 corresponds to a pseudogene. The CDR3 covers 13 residues. The DNA of the CDR3 is TGTGCCTTACCAAGCGGGAGTCCCTACGAGCAGTACTTC. It specifies CALPSGSPYEQYF.

This clonotype was seen a few times. The chain combines TRBV5-5 with TRBJ2-5; the match to TRBD1 covers 7 bases. This CDR3 is built from 13 residues. The trim removed 0 bases at V and 9 bases at J, leaving 5 bases unmatched. Germline lookup yields CDR1 SGHKS and CDR2 YYEKEE (reference sequence). CDR3: CASSLEGRGSQYF. The CDR3 DNA sequence: TGTGCCAGCAGCTTGGAAGGCAGGGGGTCCCAGTACTTC.

Here the CDR3 DNA reads TGCGCCAGCAGCCCCTTGACGGGGGGGCTTAATGAGCAGTTCTTC. Its translation: CASSPLTGGLNEQFF. This chain links TRBV4-3 with TRBJ2-1, with 8 bases aligning to TRBD2. The CDR3 sequence is 15 residues long. CDR1 is LGHNA and CDR2 is YSLEER in the germline V gene. Trimming removed 4 bases from V and 7 bases from J; junction bases left unmatched: 9.

The chain couples TRBV6-1 to TRBJ1-1, with TRBD1 matching 9 bases. The CDR3 covers 14 residues. After removal of 6 bases from V and 8 bases from J, the junction contained 10 bases not matched to a gene. Looked up from germline, CDR1 is MNHNS and CDR2 is SASEGT. For the CDR3, the DNA is TGTGCCAGCAGGGACGGGACAGGGTCATACGAAGCTTTCTTT. Protein product: CASRDGTGSYEAFF.

This clonotype was counted a few times. The V call is TRBV3-1, the J call TRBJ2-7, with a weak D call TRBD2 (6 bases). The ends were cut back, 4 bases at V and 7 bases at J, with 17 bases in the middle. In germline, CDR1 is LGHDT, CDR2 YNNKEL (reference sequence). The CDR3 is 14 amino acids. CDR3 coding DNA: TGTGCCAGCAGCCCGACAGCGGGCGTGGGGGAGCAGTACTTC. Protein: CASSPTAGVGEQYF.

This clonotype has a handful of counts. This chain connects TRBV6-2 or TRBV6-3 to TRBJ2-5; tentatively, D is TRBD1 (5 bases). The germline V gene encodes CDR1 MNHEY and CDR2 SVGEGT. The V gene lost 7 bases and the J gene lost 2 bases, with 17 bases spanning the gap. This CDR3 contains 15 residues. The CDR3 nucleotides are TGTGCCAGCACCACCCCTCGGACATCGCAAGAGACCCAGTACTTC. Encoded protein: CASTTPRTSQETQYF.

V is TRBV18 and J is TRBJ2-7; D call uncertain. V lost 3 bases, J lost 9 bases, and 15 bases lay in between. Germline V gives CDR1 KGHSH, CDR2 LQKENI. The CDR3 is 13 residues long. Here the CDR3 reads CASSPRGREGQYF. The CDR3 DNA reads as TGTGCCAGCTCACCGCGTGGCCGAGAAGGGCAGTACTTC.

This clonotype was counted many times. The chain employs TRBV5-1 and TRBJ1-5, with 10 bases lining up with TRBD1. The junction had 8 bases not matched to a gene; V was cut back by 5 bases and J by 6 bases. Germline CDR1 reads SGHRS; CDR2 reads YFSETQ. CDR3 length equals 15 residues. CDR3 region: CASRSGTGAAQPQHF. The CDR3 DNA reads TGCGCCAGCAGATCCGGGACAGGGGCCGCTCAGCCCCAGCATTTT.

The chain has TRBV9 and TRBJ1-5; 7 bases line up with TRBD1. Germline values: CDR1 SGDLS, CDR2 YYNGEE. The CDR3 loop spans 14 amino acids. Trimming took 7 bases from V and 3 from J; bases not matched to a gene: 7. For the CDR3, the DNA is TGTGCCAGCTCTGTGGGACAGTTCAATCAGCCCCAGCATTTT. This sequence encodes CASSVGQFNQPQHF.

The genes are TRBV6-2 or TRBV6-3 and TRBJ2-7; possibly TRBD2 for D (6 bases). This CDR3 has 15 residues. Germline V CDR1 and CDR2: MNHEY, SVGEGT. Trimming took off 0 bases at V and 1 base at J, with 10 bases between the two ends. The DNA for the CDR3 is TGTGCCAGCAGTTACTCGGGACTTTCTTCCTACGAGCAGTACTTC. Protein product: CASSYSGLSSYEQYF.

This sequence joins TRBV11-2 and TRBJ2-3, with 7 bases aligning to TRBD1. Losses at the gene ends were 1 base for V and 6 bases for J; bases not matched to a gene: 7. The CDR3 has 15 residues. Germline V gene sequence: CDR1 SGHAT, CDR2 FQNNGV. The CDR3 protein is CASSLGAVRGDTQYF. CDR3 bases: TGTGCCAGCAGCTTAGGGGCGGTCAGGGGGGATACGCAGTATTTT.